Listed here is a single TCR beta chain. Germline V CDR1 and CDR2: MNHEY, SMNVEV (reference sequence). The CDR3 runs to 14 residues. V was trimmed by 3 bases and J by 1 base, leaving 9 bases between them. The entry originates in a study of blood T cell repertoires in COVID-19. Repertoires were generated with immunoSEQ multiplex PCR, while TCRdb's copy carries only in-frame clones and drops some. This sample has fewer than 350,000 clones, with about 85% found just once. Sequences were obtained from PBMCs or T cells enriched from blood (not recorded which). The V gene is TRBV27, the J gene TRBJ1-1; D gene uncertain. The clonotype originates from a woman between 45 and 65 years old who had recovered from COVID-19. CDR3 sequence: CASSFRGRNTEAFF. The CDR3 nucleotides read TGTGCCAGCAGTTTCCGAGGGCGGAACACTGAAGCTTTCTTT.